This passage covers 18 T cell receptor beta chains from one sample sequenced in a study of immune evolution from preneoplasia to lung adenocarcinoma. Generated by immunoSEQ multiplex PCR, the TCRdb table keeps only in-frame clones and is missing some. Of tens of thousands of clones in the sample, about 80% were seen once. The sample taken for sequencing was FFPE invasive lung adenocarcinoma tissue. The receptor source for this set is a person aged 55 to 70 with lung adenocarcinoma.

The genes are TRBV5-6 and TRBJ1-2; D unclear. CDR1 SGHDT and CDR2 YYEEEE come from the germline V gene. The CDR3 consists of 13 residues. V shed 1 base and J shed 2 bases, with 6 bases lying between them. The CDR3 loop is CASSLTLNYGYTF. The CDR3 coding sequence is TGTGCCAGCAGCTTGACACTGAACTATGGCTACACCTTC. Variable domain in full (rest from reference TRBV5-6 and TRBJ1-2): DAGVTQSPTHLIKTRGQQVTLRCSPKSGHDTVSWYQQALGQGPQFIFQYYEEEERQRGNFPDRFSGHQFPNYSSELNVNALLLGDSALYLCASSLTLNYGYTFGSGTRLTVV.

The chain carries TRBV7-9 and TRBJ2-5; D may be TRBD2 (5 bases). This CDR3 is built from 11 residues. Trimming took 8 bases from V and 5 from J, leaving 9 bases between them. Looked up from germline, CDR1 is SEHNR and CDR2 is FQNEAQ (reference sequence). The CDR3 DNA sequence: TGTGCCAGCGGCCCGGGGGAGACCCAGTACTTC. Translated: CASGPGETQYF.

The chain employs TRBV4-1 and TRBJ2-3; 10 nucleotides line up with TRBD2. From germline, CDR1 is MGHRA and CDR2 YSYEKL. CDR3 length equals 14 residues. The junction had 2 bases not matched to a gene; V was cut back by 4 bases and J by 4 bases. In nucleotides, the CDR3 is TGCGCCAGCAGCCTGGGACTAGCGTCAGATACGCAGTATTTT. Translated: CASSLGLASDTQYF.

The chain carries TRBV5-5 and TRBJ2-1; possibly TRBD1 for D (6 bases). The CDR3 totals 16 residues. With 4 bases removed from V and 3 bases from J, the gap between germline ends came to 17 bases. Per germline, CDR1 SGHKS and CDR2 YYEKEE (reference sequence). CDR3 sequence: CASSLSGAVGYNEQFF. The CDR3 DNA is TGTGCCAGCAGCCTATCAGGGGCCGTGGGCTACAATGAGCAGTTCTTC. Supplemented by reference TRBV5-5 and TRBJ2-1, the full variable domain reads DAGVTQSPTHLIKTRGQQVTLRCSPISGHKSVSWYQQVLGQGPQFIFQYYEKEERGRGNFPDRFSARQFPNYSSELNVNALLLGDSALYLCASSLSGAVGYNEQFFGPGTRLTVL.

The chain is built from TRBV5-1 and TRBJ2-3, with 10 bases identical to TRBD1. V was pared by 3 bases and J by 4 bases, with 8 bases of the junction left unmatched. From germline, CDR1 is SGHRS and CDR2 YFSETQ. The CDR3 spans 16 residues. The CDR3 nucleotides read TGCGCCAGCAGCTCCGGGACAGGGGTAGCGCCAGATACGCAGTATTTT. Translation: CASSSGTGVAPDTQYF.

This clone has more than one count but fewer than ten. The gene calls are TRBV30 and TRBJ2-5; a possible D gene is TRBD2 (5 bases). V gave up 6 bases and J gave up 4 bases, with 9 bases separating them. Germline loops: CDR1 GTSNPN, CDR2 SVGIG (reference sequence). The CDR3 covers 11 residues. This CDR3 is CACPGRETQYF. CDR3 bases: TGTGCCTGTCCGGGGAGAGAGACCCAGTACTTC.

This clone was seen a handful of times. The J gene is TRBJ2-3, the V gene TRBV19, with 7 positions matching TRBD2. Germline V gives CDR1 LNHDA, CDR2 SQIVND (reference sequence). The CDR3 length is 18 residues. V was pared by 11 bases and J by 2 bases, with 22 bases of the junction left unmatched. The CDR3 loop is CASSNRPSGGGSTDTQYF. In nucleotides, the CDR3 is TGTGCCTCTTCAAACCGGCCGTCCGGCGGGGGTTCCACAGATACGCAGTATTTT.

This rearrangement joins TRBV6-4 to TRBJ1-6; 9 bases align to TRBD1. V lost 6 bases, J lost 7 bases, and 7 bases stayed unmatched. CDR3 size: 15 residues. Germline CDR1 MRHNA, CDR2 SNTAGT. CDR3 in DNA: TGTGCCAGCAGGACTACAGGGGGCTTGAATTCACCCCTCCACTTT. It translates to CASRTTGGLNSPLHF.

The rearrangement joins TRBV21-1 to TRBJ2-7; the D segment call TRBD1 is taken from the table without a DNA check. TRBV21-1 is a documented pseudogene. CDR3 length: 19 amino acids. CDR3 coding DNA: TGTGCCAGCAGCAAACATCCGCGCCGAGTGGGGACAGCTCTTCGGGAGCAGTACTTC. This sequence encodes CASSKHPRRVGTALREQYF.

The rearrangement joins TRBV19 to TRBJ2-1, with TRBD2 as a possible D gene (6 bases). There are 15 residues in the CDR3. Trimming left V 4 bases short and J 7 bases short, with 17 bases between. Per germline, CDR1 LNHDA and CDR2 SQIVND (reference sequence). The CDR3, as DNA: TGTGCCAGTAGTACCGTTCGGGAGAGGGCAAATGAGCAGTTCTTC. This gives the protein CASSTVRERANEQFF.

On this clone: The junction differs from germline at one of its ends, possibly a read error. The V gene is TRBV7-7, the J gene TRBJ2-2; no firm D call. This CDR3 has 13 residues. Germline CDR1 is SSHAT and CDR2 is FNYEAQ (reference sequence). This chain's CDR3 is CASSLSSTGELFF. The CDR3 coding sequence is TGTGCTAGCAGCTTAAGTAGCACCGGGGAGCTGTTTTTT.

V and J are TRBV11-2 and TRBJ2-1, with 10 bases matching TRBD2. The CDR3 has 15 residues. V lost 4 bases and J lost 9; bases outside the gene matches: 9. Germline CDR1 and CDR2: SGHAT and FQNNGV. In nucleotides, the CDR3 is TGTGCCAGCAGCTCGTCTAGCGGGAGCTGGAGTGAGCAGTTCTTC. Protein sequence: CASSSSSGSWSEQFF. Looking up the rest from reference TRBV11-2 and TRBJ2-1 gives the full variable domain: EAGVAQSPRYKIIEKRQSVAFWCNPISGHATLYWYQQILGQGPKLLIQFQNNGVVDDSQLPKDRFSAERLKGVDSTLKIQPAKLEDSAVYLCASSSSSGSWSEQFFGPGTRLTVL.

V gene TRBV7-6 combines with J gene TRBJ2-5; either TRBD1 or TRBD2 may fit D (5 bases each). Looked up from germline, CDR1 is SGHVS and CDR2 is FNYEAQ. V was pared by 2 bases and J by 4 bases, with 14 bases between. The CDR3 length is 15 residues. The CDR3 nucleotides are TGTGCCAGCAGCTTATTGGGGGTGATGGGAGAGACCCAGTACTTC. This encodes CASSLLGVMGETQYF.

CDR3 region: CASSWGGVGNTEAFF. For the CDR3, the DNA is TGTGCCAGCAGCTGGGGGGGGGTCGGGAACACTGAAGCTTTCTTT. The chain employs TRBV2 and TRBJ1-1, with D maybe TRBD1 (5 bases). This CDR3 is 15 amino acids long. Germline CDR1 is SNHLY and CDR2 is FYNNEI. Trimming took 6 bases from V and 1 from J, leaving 15 bases between them.

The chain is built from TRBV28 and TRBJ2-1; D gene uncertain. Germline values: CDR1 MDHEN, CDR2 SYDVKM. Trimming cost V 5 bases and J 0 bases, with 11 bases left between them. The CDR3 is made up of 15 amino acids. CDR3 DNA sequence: TGTGCCAGCAGTGCCGGCGCCCTCTCCTACAATGAGCAGTTCTTC. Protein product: CASSAGALSYNEQFF.

CDR3 sequence reads: CASSLATGTPNTEAFF. For the CDR3, the DNA is TGTGCCAGCAGCTTGGCCACAGGGACTCCGAACACTGAAGCTTTCTTT. The V gene is TRBV5-4, the J gene TRBJ1-1, with D possibly matching TRBD1 (6 bases). Trimming took 0 bases from V and 1 from J, leaving 13 bases between them. The length of the CDR3 is 16 residues. Germline loops: CDR1 SGHNT, CDR2 YYREEE (reference sequence).

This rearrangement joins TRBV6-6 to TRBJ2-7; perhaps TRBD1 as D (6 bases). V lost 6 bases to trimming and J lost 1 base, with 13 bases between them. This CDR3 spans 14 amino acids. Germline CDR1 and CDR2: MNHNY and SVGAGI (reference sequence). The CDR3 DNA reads TGTGCCAGCAGGGTCTACAGGGAGTCCTACGAGCAGTACTTC. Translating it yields CASRVYRESYEQYF.

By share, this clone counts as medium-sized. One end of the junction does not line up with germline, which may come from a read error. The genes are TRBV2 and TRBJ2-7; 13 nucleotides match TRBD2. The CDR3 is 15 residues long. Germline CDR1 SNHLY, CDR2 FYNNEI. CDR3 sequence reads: CASREGTSGAYEQYF. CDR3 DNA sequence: TGTGCCAGCAGAGAAGGGACTAGCGGGGCCTACGAGCAGTACTTC.